The 10 T cell receptor beta chains given below trace back to one sample, sequenced in a study of cytomegalovirus exposure and HLA in healthy donors. PCR was performed using 60 Vbeta and 13 Jbeta primers. The method was immunoSEQ multiplex PCR; TCRdb's version includes in-frame clones alone and lacks a portion of them. Of more than 200,000 clones in the sample, roughly 85% are singletons; the top ten hold 1.5% to 2%. Sequencing was performed on PBMCs. The receptors originated from a man between 18 and 35 years old in good health and CMV-seronegative.

The J gene is TRBJ2-3, the V gene TRBV10-3; D is undetermined. Germline loops: CDR1 ENHRY, CDR2 SYGVKD. CDR3 length: 13 residues. The V end was cut by 4 bases, the J end by 4 bases, with 9 bases between. The CDR3 spells CAISVGGSDTQYF. In DNA form, the CDR3 reads TGTGCCATCAGTGTTGGCGGATCAGATACGCAGTATTTT.

As DNA, the CDR3 is TGTGCCAGCAGCTTAGAGGTGGCGGGCACTGAAGCTTTCTTT. This encodes CASSLEVAGTEAFF. The rearrangement joins TRBV13 to TRBJ1-1; D gene ambiguous. The CDR3 is 14 residues long. V shed 1 base and J shed 4 bases, with 10 bases lying between them. In germline, CDR1 is PRHDT, CDR2 FYEKMQ (reference sequence). The variable domain in full, completed from reference TRBV13 and TRBJ1-1, reads AAGVIQSPRHLIKEKRETATLKCYPIPRHDTVYWYQQGPGQDPQFLISFYEKMQSDKGSIPDRFSAQQFSDYHSELNMSSLELGDSALYFCASSLEVAGTEAFFGQGTRLTVV.

The chain recombines TRBV6-5 with TRBJ2-5; TRBD2 aligns across 11 bases. This CDR3 contains 15 residues. Germline V gene sequence: CDR1 MNHEY, CDR2 SVGAGI. V was clipped by 10 bases and J by 1 base; unmatched bases: 8. The CDR3 here is CATQGLAALQETQYF. The CDR3, as DNA: TGTGCCACCCAGGGACTAGCGGCGCTCCAAGAGACCCAGTACTTC.

The V gene is TRBV5-1, the J gene TRBJ2-3; 10 bases are a match to TRBD2. This CDR3 contains 14 residues. Trimming at V came to 0 bases and at J to 5 bases, leaving 0 bases not matched to a gene. The germline CDR1 and CDR2 sequences are SGHRS and YFSETQ. CDR3 region: CASSLVAGGDTQYF. The CDR3 bases are TGCGCCAGCAGCTTGGTAGCGGGAGGAGATACGCAGTATTTT.

The genes are TRBV12-2 and TRBJ1-4; TRBD1, the table's D call, was not compared with the DNA. TRBV12-2 is a known pseudogene. This CDR3 is 16 amino acids long. Here the CDR3 DNA reads TGTGCAAGTCGCTCGCTATCGAGACAGGGAAATGAAAAACTGTTTTTT. It codes for CASRSLSRQGNEKLFF.

This clone has a single count. The rearrangement uses TRBV6-6 and TRBJ2-2; TRBD2 matches 11 bases. CDR1 is MNHNY and CDR2 is SVGAGI in the germline V gene (reference sequence). The trim removed 4 bases at V and 3 bases at J, leaving 4 bases unmatched. CDR3 length equals 16 residues. The CDR3, as DNA: TGTGCCAGCAGTTCCCAGACTAGCGGGGACACCGGGGAGCTGTTTTTT. Encoded protein: CASSSQTSGDTGELFF.

The rearrangement joins TRBV5-1 to TRBJ2-1, with 11 bases aligning to TRBD2. V lost 3 bases, J lost 1 base, and 12 bases stayed unmatched. There are 19 residues in the CDR3. Germline CDR1 and CDR2: SGHRS and YFSETQ. The CDR3 here is CASSSGALAGAVSYNEQFF. CDR3 nucleotide sequence: TGCGCCAGCAGCTCCGGCGCACTAGCGGGAGCGGTTTCCTACAATGAGCAGTTCTTC.

The J gene is TRBJ1-1, the V gene TRBV27; 7 bases map to TRBD1. The trim removed 7 bases at V and 3 bases at J, leaving 8 bases unmatched. The CDR3 is made up of 14 amino acids. Germline CDR1 and CDR2: MNHEY and SMNVEV (reference sequence). CDR3 in DNA: TGTGCCAGCAATTCTGGGGACAGTCACACTGAAGCTTTCTTT. Its translation: CASNSGDSHTEAFF.

The chain links TRBV11-3 to TRBJ1-4; TRBD1 aligns across 9 bases. Trimming cost V 3 bases and J 7 bases; bases outside gene matches: 9. Per germline, CDR1 SGHNT and CDR2 YENEEA. The CDR3 sequence is 16 residues long. In DNA form, the CDR3 reads TGTGCCAGCAGCTTGACTTACAGGGGGCGAGGTGAAAAACTGTTTTTT. Residues: CASSLTYRGRGEKLFF.

This chain joins TRBV5-1 and TRBJ2-1, with 8 bases aligning to TRBD1. V lost 3 bases and J lost 4; bases outside the gene matches: 12. The CDR3 runs to 17 residues. Germline V CDR1 and CDR2: SGHRS, YFSETQ. CDR3 nucleotide sequence: TGCGCCAGCAGCTCCGGACAGGGAACCTCTTATTACAATGAGCAGTTCTTC. It specifies CASSSGQGTSYYNEQFF.